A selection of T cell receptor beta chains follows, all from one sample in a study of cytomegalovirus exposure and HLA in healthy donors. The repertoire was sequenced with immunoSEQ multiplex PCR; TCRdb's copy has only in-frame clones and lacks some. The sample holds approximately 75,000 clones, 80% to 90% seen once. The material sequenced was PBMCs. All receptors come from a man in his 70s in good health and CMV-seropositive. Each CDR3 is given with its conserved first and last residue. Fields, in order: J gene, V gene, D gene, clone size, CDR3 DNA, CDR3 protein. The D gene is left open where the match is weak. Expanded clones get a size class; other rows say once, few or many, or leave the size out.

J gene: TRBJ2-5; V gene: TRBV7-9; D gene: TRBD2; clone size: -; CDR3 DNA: TGTGCCAGCAGTCCCGGGACTAGCGGCCAAGAGACCCAGTACTTC; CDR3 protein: CASSPGTSGQETQYF
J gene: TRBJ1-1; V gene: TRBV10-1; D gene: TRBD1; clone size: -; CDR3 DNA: TGCGCCAGCAGTGAGCATATACAGGGGGCCAGTGAAGCTTTCTTT; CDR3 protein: CASSEHIQGASEAFF
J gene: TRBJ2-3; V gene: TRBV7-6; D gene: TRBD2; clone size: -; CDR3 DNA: TGTGCCAGCAGCTTTGTCAGCGGGGGGGATATTTTTTTGGATACGCAGTATTTT; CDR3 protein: CASSFVSGGDIFLDTQYF
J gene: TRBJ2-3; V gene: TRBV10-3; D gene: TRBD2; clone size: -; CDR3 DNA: TGTGCCATCAGTGGGGTGACTAGCGGGAGTATCGCAGATACGCAGTATTTT; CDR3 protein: CAISGVTSGSIADTQYF
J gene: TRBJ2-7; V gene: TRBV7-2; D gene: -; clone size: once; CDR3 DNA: -; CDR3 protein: CASSSSGDRYEQYF
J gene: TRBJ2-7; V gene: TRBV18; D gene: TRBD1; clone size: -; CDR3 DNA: TGTGCCAGCTCACCAGGGACAGTCGCTATCTACGAGCAGTACTTC; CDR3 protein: CASSPGTVAIYEQYF
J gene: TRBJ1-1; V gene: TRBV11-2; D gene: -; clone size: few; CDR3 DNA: TGTGCCAGCAGGGGGGCAGGGGAGAGGGCTTTCTTT; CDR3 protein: CASRGAGERAFF
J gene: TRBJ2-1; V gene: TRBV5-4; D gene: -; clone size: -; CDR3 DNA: TGTGCCAGCAGCGTGGCCACAGCTAGCGACTCCTACAATGAGCAGTTCTTC; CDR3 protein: CASSVATASDSYNEQFF
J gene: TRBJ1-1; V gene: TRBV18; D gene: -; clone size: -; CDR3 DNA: TGTGCCAGCTCACTGTCCGGGAACACTGAAGCTTTCTTT; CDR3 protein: CASSLSGNTEAFF
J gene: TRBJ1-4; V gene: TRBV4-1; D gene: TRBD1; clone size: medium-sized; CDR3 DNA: TGCGCCAGCAGCAGCGGAGGGGGCTGGGGGGAAAAACTGTTTTTT; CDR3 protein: CASSSGGGWGEKLFF
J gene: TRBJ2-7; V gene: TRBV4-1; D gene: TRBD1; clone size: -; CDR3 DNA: TGCGCCAGCAGCCCAAGCACAGGGGGGTCCTACGAGCAGTACTTC; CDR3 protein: CASSPSTGGSYEQYF
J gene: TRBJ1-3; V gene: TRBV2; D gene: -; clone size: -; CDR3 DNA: TGTGCCAGCAGTGAGCGGGGGGCATCTGGAAACACCATATATTTT; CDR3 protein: CASSERGASGNTIYF
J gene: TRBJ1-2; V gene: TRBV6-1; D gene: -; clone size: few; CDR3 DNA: TGTGCCAGCAGTGAACAGGACATCTATGGCTACACCTTC; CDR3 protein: CASSEQDIYGYTF
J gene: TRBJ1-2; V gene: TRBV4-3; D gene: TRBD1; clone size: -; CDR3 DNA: TGCGCCAGCAGTCGCCTAGGGGACAGCAAAATCTATGGCTACACCTTC; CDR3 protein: CASSRLGDSKIYGYTF
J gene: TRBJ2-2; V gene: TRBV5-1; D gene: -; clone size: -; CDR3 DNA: TGCGCCAGCCGAATCAGGGTTAGCACCGGGGAGCTGTTTTTT; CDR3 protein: CASRIRVSTGELFF
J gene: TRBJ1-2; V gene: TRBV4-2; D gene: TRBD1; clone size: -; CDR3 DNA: TGTGCCAGCAGCCAAGAAAGACAGGGCTACACCGGCTACACCTTC; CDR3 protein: CASSQERQGYTGYTF
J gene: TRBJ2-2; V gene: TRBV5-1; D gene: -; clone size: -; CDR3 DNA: TGCGCCAGCAGCTTGTGGGCAGTTCAAGGCGGGGAGCTGTTTTTT; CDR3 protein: CASSLWAVQGGELFF
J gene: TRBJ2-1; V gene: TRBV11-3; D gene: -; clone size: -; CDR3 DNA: TGTGCCAGCAGCTTGTGGGGGGGCGGGAATGAGCAGTTCTTC; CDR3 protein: CASSLWGGGNEQFF
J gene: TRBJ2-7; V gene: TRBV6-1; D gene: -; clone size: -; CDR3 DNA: TGTGCCAGCAGTGTCGCGGGAAACTCCTACGAGCAGTACTTC; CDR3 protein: CASSVAGNSYEQYF
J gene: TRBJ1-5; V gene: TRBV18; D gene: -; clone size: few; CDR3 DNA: TGTGCCAGCTCACCGGACAGCAACCAGCCCCAGCATTTT; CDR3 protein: CASSPDSNQPQHF
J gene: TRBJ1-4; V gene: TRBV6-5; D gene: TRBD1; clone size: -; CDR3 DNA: TGTGCCAGCAGTTACTACTCAGGGGGCGATGAAAAACTGTTTTTT; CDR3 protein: CASSYYSGGDEKLFF
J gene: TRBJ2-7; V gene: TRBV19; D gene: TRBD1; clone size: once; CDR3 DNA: TGTGCCAGTAGGACAGGGGAAGGCGAGCAGTACTTC; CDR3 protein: CASRTGEGEQYF
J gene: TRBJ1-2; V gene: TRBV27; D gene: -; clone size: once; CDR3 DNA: TGTGCCAGCAGTTACAGGGTGAACTATGGCTACACCTTC; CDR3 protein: CASSYRVNYGYTF
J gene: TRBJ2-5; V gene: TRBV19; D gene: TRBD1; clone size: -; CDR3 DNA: TGTGCCAGTGCAGGGGGAGATCAGGAGACCCAGTACTTC; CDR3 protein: CASAGGDQETQYF
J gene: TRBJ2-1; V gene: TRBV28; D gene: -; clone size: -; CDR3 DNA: TGTGCCAGCAGTACCCGTAAGCGGATCTCCTACAATGAGCAGTTCTTC; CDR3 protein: CASSTRKRISYNEQFF
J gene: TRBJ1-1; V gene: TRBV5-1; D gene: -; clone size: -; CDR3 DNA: TGCGCCAGCAGCTTTCAGGGAATGAACACTGAAGCTTTCTTT; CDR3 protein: CASSFQGMNTEAFF
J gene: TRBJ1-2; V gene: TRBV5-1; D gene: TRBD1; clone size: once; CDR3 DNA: TGCGCCAGCAGCCCTCCCACAGGGGATGGCTACACCTTC; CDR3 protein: CASSPPTGDGYTF
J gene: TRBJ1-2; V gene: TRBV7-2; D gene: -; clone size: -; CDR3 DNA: TGTGCCAGCAGCCCCCGACAGACTAACTATGGCTACACCTTC; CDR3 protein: CASSPRQTNYGYTF
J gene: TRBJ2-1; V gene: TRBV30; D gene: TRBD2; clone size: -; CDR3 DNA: TGTGCCTGTTCGACTAGCGGGAGAGGTAGTGAGCAGTTCTTC; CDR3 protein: CACSTSGRGSEQFF
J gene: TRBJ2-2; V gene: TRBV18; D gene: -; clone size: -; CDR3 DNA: TGTGCCAGCTCCATAAGGTCCGGGGACACCGGGGAGCTGTTTTTT; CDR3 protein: CASSIRSGDTGELFF
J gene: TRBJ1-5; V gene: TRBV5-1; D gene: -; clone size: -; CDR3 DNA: TGCGCCAGCAGCTTGTCAGGGTCCGGCAATCAGCCCCAGCATTTT; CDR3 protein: CASSLSGSGNQPQHF
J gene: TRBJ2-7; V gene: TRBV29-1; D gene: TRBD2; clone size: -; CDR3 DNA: TGCAGCGTTGAGGAGACTAGCGGATCCTACGAGCAGTACTTC; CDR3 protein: CSVEETSGSYEQYF
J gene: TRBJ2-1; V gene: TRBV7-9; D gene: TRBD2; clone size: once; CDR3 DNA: TGTGCCAGCAGCTTTCGGGCTAGCGGAACCGATGAGCAGTTCTTC; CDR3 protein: CASSFRASGTDEQFF
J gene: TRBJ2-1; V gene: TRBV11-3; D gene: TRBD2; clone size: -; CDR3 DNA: TGTGCCAGCACCGAGACTAGCGGACACAATGAGCAGTTCTTC; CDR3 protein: CASTETSGHNEQFF
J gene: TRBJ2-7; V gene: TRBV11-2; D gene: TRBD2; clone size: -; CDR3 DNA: TGTGCCAGCAGCCCCCTGGGGACTAGCGGCACCTACGAGCAGTACTTC; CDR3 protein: CASSPLGTSGTYEQYF
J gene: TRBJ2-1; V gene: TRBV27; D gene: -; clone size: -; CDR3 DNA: TGTGCCAGCAGTTTACAGAACAATGAGCAGTTCTTC; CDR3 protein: CASSLQNNEQFF
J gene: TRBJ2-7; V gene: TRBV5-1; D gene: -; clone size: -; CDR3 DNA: TGCGCCAGCAGCTTGGGCGATGGTGCCTCCTACGAGCAGTACTTC; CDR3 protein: CASSLGDGASYEQYF
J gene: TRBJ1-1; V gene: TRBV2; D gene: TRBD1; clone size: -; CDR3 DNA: TGTGCCGGGGACAGGGGGCGGACTGAAGCTTTCTTT; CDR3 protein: CAGDRGRTEAFF
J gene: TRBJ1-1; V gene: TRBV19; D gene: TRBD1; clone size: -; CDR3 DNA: TGTGCCAGTAGTAGGGACAGGGTAGCCCTGACTGAAGCTTTCTTT; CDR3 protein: CASSRDRVALTEAFF
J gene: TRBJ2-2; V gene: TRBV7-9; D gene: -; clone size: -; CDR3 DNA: TGTGCCAGCAGCCCCAGGTCCACCGGGGAGCTGTTTTTT; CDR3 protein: CASSPRSTGELFF
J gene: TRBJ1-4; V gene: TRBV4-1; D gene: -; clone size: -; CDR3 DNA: TGCGCCAGCAGCCAAGAGGTGATCGGGGTTCCTAATGAAAAACTGTTTTTT; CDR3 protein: CASSQEVIGVPNEKLFF
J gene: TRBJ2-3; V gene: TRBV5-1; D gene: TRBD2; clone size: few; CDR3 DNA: TGCGCCAGCAGCTTGCTAGCACTAGCGGGAGGGACAGATACGCAGTATTTT; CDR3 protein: CASSLLALAGGTDTQYF
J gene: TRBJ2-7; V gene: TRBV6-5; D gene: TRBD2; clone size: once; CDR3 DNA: TGTGCCAGCAGTCATAGCGGGGGGCCCTCCTACGAGCAGTACTTC; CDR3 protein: CASSHSGGPSYEQYF
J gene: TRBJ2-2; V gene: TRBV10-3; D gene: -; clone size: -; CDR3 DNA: TGTGCCATCAATAGAGGGGAGGACACCGGGGAGCTGTTTTTT; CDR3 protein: CAINRGEDTGELFF
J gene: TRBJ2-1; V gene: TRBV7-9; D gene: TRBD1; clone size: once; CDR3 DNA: TGTGCCAGCTCGTGGACAGGGCTTGGGGAGCAGTTCTTC; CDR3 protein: CASSWTGLGEQFF
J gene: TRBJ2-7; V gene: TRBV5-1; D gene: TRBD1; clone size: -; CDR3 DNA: TGCGCCAGCAGCTCCCGGGACAGGCCCCGTACCGAGCAGTACTTC; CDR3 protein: CASSSRDRPRTEQYF
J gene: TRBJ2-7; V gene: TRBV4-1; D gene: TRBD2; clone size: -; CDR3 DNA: TGCGCCAGCAGCCAAGCGGACATAGGGGGGACTAGCGGTACCTACGAGCAGTACTTC; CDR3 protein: CASSQADIGGTSGTYEQYF
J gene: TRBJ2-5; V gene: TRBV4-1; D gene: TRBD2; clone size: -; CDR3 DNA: TGCGCCAGCAGCGGGGAGGCTAGCGGGGCCCAAGAGACCCAGTACTTC; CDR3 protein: CASSGEASGAQETQYF
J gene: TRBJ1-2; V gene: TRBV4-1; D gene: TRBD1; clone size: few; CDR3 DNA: TGCGCCAGCAGCCCTATCCTCCGGGACAGGGGAGGCTACACCTTC; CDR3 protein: CASSPILRDRGGYTF